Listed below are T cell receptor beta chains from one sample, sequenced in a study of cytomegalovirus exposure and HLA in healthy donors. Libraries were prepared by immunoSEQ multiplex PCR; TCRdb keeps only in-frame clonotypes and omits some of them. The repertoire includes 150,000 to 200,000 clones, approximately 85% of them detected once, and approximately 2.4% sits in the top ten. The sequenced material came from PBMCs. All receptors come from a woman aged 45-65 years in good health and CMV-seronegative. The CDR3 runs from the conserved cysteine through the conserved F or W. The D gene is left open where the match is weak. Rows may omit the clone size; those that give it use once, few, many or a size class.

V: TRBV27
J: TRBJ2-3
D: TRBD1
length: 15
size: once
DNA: TGTGCCAGCAGTAGACGGACAGGGGGCTCCAAGACGCAGTATTTT
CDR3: CASSRRTGGSKTQYF

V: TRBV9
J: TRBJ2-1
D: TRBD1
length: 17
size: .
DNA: TGTGCCAGCAGCGCCATGCCCCGGACAGGGCCCTACAATGAGCAGTTCTTC
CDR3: CASSAMPRTGPYNEQFF

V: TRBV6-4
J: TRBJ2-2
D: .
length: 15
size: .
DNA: TGTGCCAGCAGTGCGTCGGGAGCGAACACCGGGGAGCTGTTTTTT
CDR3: CASSASGANTGELFF

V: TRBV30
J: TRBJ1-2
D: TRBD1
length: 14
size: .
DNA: TGTGCCTTGTACCAGACAGGGCTAGACTATGGCTACACCTTC
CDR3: CALYQTGLDYGYTF

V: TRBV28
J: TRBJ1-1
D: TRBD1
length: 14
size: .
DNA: TGTGCCAGCAGTTTGTTAACAGGGGGGCGTGAAGCTTTCTTT
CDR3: CASSLLTGGREAFF

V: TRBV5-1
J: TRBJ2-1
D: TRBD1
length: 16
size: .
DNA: TGCGCCAGCAGCGAGCTGACAGGGTCCCTTTACAATGAGCAGTTCTTC
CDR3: CASSELTGSLYNEQFF

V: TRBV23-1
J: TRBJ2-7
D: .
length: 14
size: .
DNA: TGCGCCAGCAGTCAATCGCCCAGGGTCTACGAGCAGTACTTC
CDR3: CASSQSPRVYEQYF

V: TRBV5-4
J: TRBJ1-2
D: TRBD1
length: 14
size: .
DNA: TGTGCCAGCAGCCTCACCGGGACAGGGGTTGGCTACACCTTC
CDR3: CASSLTGTGVGYTF

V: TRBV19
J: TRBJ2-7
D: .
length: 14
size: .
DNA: TGTGCCAGTAGTTTCGGGGGGCTCTACAACGAGCAGTACTTC
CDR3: CASSFGGLYNEQYF

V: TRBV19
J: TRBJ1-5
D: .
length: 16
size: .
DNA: TGTGCCAGTAGTGGGGCTAAGGGGGTCGAAAATCAGCCCCAGCATTTT
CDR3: CASSGAKGVENQPQHF

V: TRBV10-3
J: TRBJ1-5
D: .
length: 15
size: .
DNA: TGTGCCATCAGTGAGTCAGGGGTTAGCAATCAGCCCCAGCATTTT
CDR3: CAISESGVSNQPQHF

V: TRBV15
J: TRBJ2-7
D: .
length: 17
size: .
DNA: TGTGCCACCAGCAGAGATAATCAGAGGGCGAGCGCCTACGAGCAGTACTTC
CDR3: CATSRDNQRASAYEQYF

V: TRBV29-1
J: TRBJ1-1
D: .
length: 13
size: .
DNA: TGCAGCGTTGGTCACGGTCTGAACACTGAAGCTTTCTTT
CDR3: CSVGHGLNTEAFF

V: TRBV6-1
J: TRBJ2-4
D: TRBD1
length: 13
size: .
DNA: TGTGCCAGCAGGGACAGGGCCCAAAACATTCAGTACTTC
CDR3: CASRDRAQNIQYF

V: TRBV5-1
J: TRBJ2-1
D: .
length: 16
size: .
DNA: TGCGCCAGCAGCATCGCCCGAACAGGTGTCTACAATGAGCAGTTCTTC
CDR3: CASSIARTGVYNEQFF

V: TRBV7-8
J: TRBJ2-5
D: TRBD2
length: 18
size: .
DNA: TGTGCCAGCGCTGTTCCGGGACTAGCGGGAGTAGTGAGAGAGACCCAGTACTTC
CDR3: CASAVPGLAGVVRETQYF

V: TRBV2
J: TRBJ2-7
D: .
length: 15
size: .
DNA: TGTGCCAGCAGTGAAACGACAGGCCGCGGTAGGAAGGAGTACTTC
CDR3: CASSETTGRGRKEYF

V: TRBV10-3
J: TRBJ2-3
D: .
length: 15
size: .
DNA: TGTGCCATCAGTGAGTCGAGTTCCAGCACAGATACGCAGTATTTT
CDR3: CAISESSSSTDTQYF

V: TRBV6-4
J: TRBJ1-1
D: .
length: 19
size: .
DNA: TGTGCCAGCAGTGACTCGATGGCGGTCAGGGGTGGATTGATCACTGAAGCTTTCTTT
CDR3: CASSDSMAVRGGLITEAFF

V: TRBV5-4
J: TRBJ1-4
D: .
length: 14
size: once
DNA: TGTGCCAGCAGCTTGGGCAGGGGAAATGAAAAACTGTTTTTT
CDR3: CASSLGRGNEKLFF

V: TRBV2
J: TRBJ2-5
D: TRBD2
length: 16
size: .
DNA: TGTGCCAGCGCCATGGTGGGGGGGACCGAATCGCGGGCCCAGTACTTC
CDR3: CASAMVGGTESRAQYF

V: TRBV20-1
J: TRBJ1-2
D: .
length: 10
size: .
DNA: TGCAGTGATCAGGGCTATGGCTACACCTTC
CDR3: CSDQGYGYTF

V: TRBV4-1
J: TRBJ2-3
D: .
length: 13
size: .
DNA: TGCGCCAGCAGCCGAAGAGGAGAAGATACGCAGTATTTT
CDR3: CASSRRGEDTQYF

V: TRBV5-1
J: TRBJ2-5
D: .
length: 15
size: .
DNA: TGCGCCAGCAGCTTCGGGCGGGATCCCCCAGAGACCCAGTACTTC
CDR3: CASSFGRDPPETQYF

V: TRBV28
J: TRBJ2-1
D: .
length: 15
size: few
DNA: TGTGCCAGCAGTTTATGGAGACAGCCATACAATGAGCAGTTCTTC
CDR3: CASSLWRQPYNEQFF

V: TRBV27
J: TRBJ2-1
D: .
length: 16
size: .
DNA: TGTGCCAGCAGTTTAGGGGCGGGAACGTCTAGCAATGAGCAGTTCTTC
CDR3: CASSLGAGTSSNEQFF

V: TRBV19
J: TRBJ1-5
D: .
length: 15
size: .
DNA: TGTGCCAGTAGTACAGGGTACAACGGCAATCAGCCCCAGCATTTT
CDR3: CASSTGYNGNQPQHF

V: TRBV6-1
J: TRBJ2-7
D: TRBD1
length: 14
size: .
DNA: TGTGCCAGCAGTCGACAGGGGAACTCCTACGAGCAGTACTTC
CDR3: CASSRQGNSYEQYF

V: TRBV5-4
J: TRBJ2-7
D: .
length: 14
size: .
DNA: TGTGCCAGCAGCGCCGGGGAGCGGGTCTACGAGCAGTACTTC
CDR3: CASSAGERVYEQYF

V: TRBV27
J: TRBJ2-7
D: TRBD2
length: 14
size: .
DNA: TGTGCCAGCAGACGACTAGCGGGGGGGGACGAGCAGTACTTC
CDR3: CASRRLAGGDEQYF

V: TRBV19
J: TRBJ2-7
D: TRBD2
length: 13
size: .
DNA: TGTGCCAGTAGTAGGGGGACTACCTACGAGCAGTACTTC
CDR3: CASSRGTTYEQYF

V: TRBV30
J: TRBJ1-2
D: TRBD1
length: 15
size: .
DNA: TGTGCCTGGAGTCCTCCGGACAGGCGGCGTATAGGCTACACCTTC
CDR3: CAWSPPDRRRIGYTF

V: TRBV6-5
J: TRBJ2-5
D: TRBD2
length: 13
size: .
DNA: TGTGCCAGCAGTTACGGGAGGGTAGGGACCCAGTACTTC
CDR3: CASSYGRVGTQYF

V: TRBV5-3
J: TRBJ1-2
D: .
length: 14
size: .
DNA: TGTGCCAGAAGCTTGCTCAGCGTAGGATCTGGCTACACCTTC
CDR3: CARSLLSVGSGYTF

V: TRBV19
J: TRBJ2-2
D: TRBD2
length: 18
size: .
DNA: TGTGCCAGTACCACAGCCGGGACTAGCGTCCGTTTCACCGGGGAGCTGTTTTTT
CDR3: CASTTAGTSVRFTGELFF

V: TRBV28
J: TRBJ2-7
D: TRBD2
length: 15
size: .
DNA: TGTGCCAGCAGTTCCCCTAGCGGCCCCTCCTACGAGCAGTACTTC
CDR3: CASSSPSGPSYEQYF

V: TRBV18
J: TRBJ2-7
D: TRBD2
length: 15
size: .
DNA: TGTGCCAGCAATGCCGGGACTAGCGTCACCTACGAGCAGTACTTC
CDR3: CASNAGTSVTYEQYF

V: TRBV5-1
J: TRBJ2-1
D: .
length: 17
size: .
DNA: TGCGCCAGCAGCTTGGATTTGGCCGGGAGAGGGGACAATGAGCAGTTCTTC
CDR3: CASSLDLAGRGDNEQFF

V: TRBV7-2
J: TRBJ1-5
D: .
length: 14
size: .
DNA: TGTGCCAGCAGCTTAGTCAGGGGCAGCCAGCCCCAGCATTTT
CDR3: CASSLVRGSQPQHF

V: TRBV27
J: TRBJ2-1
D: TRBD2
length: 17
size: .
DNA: TGTGCCAGCAGTCTGGGGAGGGGAAGTATTCCCCACAATGAGCAGTTCTTC
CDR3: CASSLGRGSIPHNEQFF

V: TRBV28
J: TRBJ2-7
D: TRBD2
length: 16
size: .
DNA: TGTGCCAGCAGTTCGATTCGGACTAGCGGGAGAAACGAGCAGTACTTC
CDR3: CASSSIRTSGRNEQYF

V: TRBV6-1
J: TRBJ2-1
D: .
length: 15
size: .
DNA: TGTGCCAGCGACGCGGCGGGACAGCCCTACAATGAGCAGTTCTTC
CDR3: CASDAAGQPYNEQFF

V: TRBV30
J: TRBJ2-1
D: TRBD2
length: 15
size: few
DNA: TGTGCCTGGAGTGTACAGTCTAGCGGGCGGAATGAGCAGTTCTTC
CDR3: CAWSVQSSGRNEQFF

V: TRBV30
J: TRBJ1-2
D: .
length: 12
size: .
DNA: TGTGCCCGAACGACCCGCAGGAACGGCTACACCTTC
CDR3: CARTTRRNGYTF

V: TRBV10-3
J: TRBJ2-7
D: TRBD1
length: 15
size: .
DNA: TGTGCCATCAGTCTGGGACAGGGGAGTGCCTACGAGCAGTACTTC
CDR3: CAISLGQGSAYEQYF

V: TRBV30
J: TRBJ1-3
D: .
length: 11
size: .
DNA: TGTGCCTGGAGTCCCCGAGAGCGAGCCCATTTT
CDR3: CAWSPRERAHF

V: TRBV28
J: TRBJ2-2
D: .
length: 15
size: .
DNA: TGTGCCAGCAGTCCAGGACAATTGAACACCGGGGAGCTGTTTTTT
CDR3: CASSPGQLNTGELFF

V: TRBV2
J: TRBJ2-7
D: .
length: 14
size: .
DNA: TGTGCCAGCAGTGAATCGCGGGGCTCCTACGAGCAGTACTTC
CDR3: CASSESRGSYEQYF

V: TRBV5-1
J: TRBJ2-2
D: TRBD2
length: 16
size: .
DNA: TGCGCCAGCAGCAAACTAGCGGGAGGAGGGACCGGGGAGCTGTTTTTT
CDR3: CASSKLAGGGTGELFF

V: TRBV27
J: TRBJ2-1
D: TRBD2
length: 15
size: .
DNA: TGTGCCAGCAGTTTGGGGACTAGCTTCCGCAATGAGCAGTTCTTC
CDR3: CASSLGTSFRNEQFF

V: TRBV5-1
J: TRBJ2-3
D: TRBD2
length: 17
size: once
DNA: TGCGCCAGCAGCTTGGACGGTAGCGGGAGAGGTACAGATACGCAGTATTTT
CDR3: CASSLDGSGRGTDTQYF

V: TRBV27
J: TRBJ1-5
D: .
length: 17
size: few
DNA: TGTGCCAGCAGTGGCGGCCCGATCTTTTATAGCAATCAGCCCCAGCATTTT
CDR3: CASSGGPIFYSNQPQHF

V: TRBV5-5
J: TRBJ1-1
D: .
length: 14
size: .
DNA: TGTGCCAGCAGCTTCAGCGGGGGAGGCACTGAAGCTTTCTTT
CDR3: CASSFSGGGTEAFF

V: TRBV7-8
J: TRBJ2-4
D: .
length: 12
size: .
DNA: TGTGCCAGCAGCTCCCCAGGGGACATTCAGTACTTC
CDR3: CASSSPGDIQYF

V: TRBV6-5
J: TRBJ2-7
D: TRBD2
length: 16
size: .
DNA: TGTGCCAGCAGTTACGGGACTAGCGGGAGGAACTACGAGCAGTACTTC
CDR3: CASSYGTSGRNYEQYF

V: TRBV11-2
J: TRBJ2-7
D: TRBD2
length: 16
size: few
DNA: TGTGCCAGCAGCCCACGGAGTAGCGGGAGCTCGTACGAGCAGTACTTC
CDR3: CASSPRSSGSSYEQYF

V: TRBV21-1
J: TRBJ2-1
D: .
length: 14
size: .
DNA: TGTGCCAGCAGCAAGCTTAAAAACAGGGATGAGCAGTTCTTC
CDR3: CASSKLKNRDEQFF